Presented here are 6 T cell receptor beta chains from one specimen sequenced in a study of T cell responses to AZD1222 COVID-19 vaccine. Measured with immunoSEQ multiplex PCR; TCRdb has only the in-frame clones, and not every one. Among about 140,000 clones, almost 90% were seen once, and the ten largest hold 3% to 4.5%. Here the sequenced sample was peripheral blood, taken on day 0 of AZD1222 vaccination. The receptors shown here come from an adult in good health.

This CDR3 reads CASSSEFSDETQYF. In DNA, the CDR3 is TGTGCCAGCAGCTCGGAGTTTAGCGATGAGACCCAGTACTTC. J is TRBJ2-5 and V is TRBV7-2, with D possibly TRBD2 on 5 matching bases. CDR1 is SGHTA, CDR2 FQGNSA, per germline. Trimming removed 4 bases from V and 5 bases from J, with 14 bases in between. This CDR3 has 14 amino acids.

About this clone itself: This sample includes further DNA sequences coding for the same CDR3. The chain has TRBV9 and TRBJ1-1; D gene uncertain. Germline lookup yields CDR1 SGDLS and CDR2 YYNGEE. This CDR3 is built from 13 residues. Trimming pared 3 bases from V and 1 base from J, leaving 7 bases between. CDR3 DNA sequence: TGTGCCAGCAGCGCGGGAACGAACACTGAAGCTTTCTTT. This translates into CASSAGTNTEAFF. Using reference TRBV9 and TRBJ1-1 for the parts outside the CDR3, the full variable domain is DSGVTQTPKHLITATGQRVTLRCSPRSGDLSVYWYQQSLDQGLQFLIQYYNGEERAKGNILERFSAQQFPDLHSELNLSSLELGDSALYFCASSAGTNTEAFFGQGTRLTVV.

This chain links TRBV11-2 with TRBJ2-5; the match to TRBD1 covers 7 bases. The CDR3 covers 13 residues. Germline-derived CDR1 and CDR2 are SGHAT and FQNNGV. V shed 4 bases and J 2 bases; nucleotides not matched to a gene: 1. The CDR3 loop reads CASSSGQQETQYF. The CDR3 bases are TGTGCCAGCAGCTCGGGACAGCAAGAGACCCAGTACTTC.

This chain joins TRBV27 and TRBJ2-1; the match to TRBD2 covers 10 bases. J was trimmed by 9 bases and V by 2 bases; bases with no gene match: 4. CDR1 and CDR2 from the germline V gene are MNHEY and SMNVEV (reference sequence). The CDR3 contains 14 residues. The CDR3 sequence: CASSLLAGEVEQFF. CDR3 coding DNA: TGTGCCAGCAGTTTACTAGCGGGAGAGGTTGAGCAGTTCTTC.

The chain carries TRBV2 and TRBJ1-4; no firm D call. The CDR3 runs to 14 residues. Germline-derived CDR1 and CDR2 are SNHLY and FYNNEI. V lost 5 bases and J 4 bases, leaving 11 bases between the germline ends. The CDR3 nucleotides are TGTGCCAGCAGTCCAAGTTTCCTTAATGAAAAACTGTTTTTT. Encoded protein: CASSPSFLNEKLFF.

Worth noting for this clone: Relative to the germline gene, one junction end is altered; a read error may explain this. The rearrangement uses TRBV27 and TRBJ2-7; TRBD2 might be the D (6 bases). Germline CDR1 is MNHEY and CDR2 is SMNVEV (reference sequence). The CDR3 sequence is 12 residues long. CDR3 sequence: CASSSPGGETFF. Here the CDR3 DNA reads TGTGCCAGCAGTTCCCCAGGAGGGGAAACCTTCTTC.